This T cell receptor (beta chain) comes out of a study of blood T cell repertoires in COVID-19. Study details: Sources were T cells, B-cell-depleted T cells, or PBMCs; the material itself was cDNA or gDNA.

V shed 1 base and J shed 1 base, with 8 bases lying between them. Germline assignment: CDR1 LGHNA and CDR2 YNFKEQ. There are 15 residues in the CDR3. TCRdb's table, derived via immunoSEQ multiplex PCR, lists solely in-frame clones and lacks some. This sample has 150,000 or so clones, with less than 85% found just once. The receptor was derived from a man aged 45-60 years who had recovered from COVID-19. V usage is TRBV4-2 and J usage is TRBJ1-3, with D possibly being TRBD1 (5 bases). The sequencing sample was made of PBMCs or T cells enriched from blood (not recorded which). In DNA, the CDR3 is TGTGCCAGCAGCCAAGGACAGTCGTCTGGAAACACCATATATTTT. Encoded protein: CASSQGQSSGNTIYF.